This is a list of T cell receptor beta chains from one sample in a study of blood T cells in healthy people across ages. TCRdb ran MiXCR on the 5' RACE reads and lists one entry per CDR3 protein. The data show 1 million or so distinct CDR3 sequences, 25% seen once. This same sample was also taken into another study, of T cells of mothers and their children.

Sequenced: blood. These receptor sequences come from a girl aged 2 to 9 in good health. Both conserved end residues are part of each CDR3. The D gene is left open where the match is weak. Rows give clone size only sometimes, using once, few, many, or a class for an expanded clone.

V,size,D,J,CDR3,DNA
TRBV3-1,NA,NA,TRBJ1-4,CASSQVPEDYEKLFF,TGTGCCAGCAGCCAAGTCCCAGAAGATTATGAAAAACTGTTTTTT
TRBV7-9,few,TRBD1,TRBJ1-2,CASSRGQGGYTF,TGTGCCAGCAGCCGAGGACAGGGAGGCTACACCTTC
TRBV27,NA,TRBD2,TRBJ2-5,CASSLLLAGGPETQYF,TGTGCCAGCAGTTTATTACTAGCGGGGGGGCCAGAGACCCAGTACTTC
TRBV4-1,NA,TRBD2,TRBJ2-1,CASRSLAGATYNEQFF,TGCGCCAGCAGGAGTCTAGCGGGAGCTACCTACAATGAGCAGTTCTTC
TRBV4-3,many,NA,TRBJ2-3,CASSQAYTDTQYF,TGCGCCAGCAGCCAAGCCTACACAGATACGCAGTATTTT
TRBV20-1,NA,NA,TRBJ2-1,CSARWPSSYNEQFF,TGCAGTGCTAGATGGCCGAGCTCCTACAATGAGCAGTTCTTC
TRBV3-1,NA,NA,TRBJ1-4,CASSYSGTDEKLFF,TGTGCCAGCAGCTATAGCGGGACGGATGAAAAACTGTTTTTT
TRBV2,NA,NA,TRBJ1-4,CASSGEGGPREKLFF,TGTGCCAGCAGTGGCGAAGGGGGGCCTAGAGAAAAACTGTTTTTT
TRBV28,NA,NA,TRBJ1-2,CASSFRGPRVGYTF,TGTGCCAGCAGTTTCAGGGGACCCCGCGTCGGCTACACCTTC
TRBV29-1,NA,NA,TRBJ2-5,CSVVGGATGETQYF,TGCAGCGTTGTAGGGGGAGCTACGGGAGAGACCCAGTACTTC
TRBV7-9,NA,TRBD1,TRBJ1-1,CASSLEGGPGEAFF,TGTGCCAGCAGCTTAGAAGGGGGCCCTGGTGAAGCTTTCTTT